The sequence of this TCR beta chain was determined in a study of T cell responses to AZD1222 COVID-19 vaccine. Findings and caveats of the study: Donors were largely white British and mainly female; clonal diversity was possibly underestimated. In the spike-specific TCR repertoire, nearly half reportedly target unmutated variant regions.

Clones were read by immunoSEQ multiplex PCR, and TCRdb kept only the in-frame ones, dropping some. The data hold about 90,000 clones, with roughly 85% observed a single time. To note about this clone: Its target is unknown.

Germline-derived CDR1 and CDR2 are LNHDA and SQIVND (reference sequence). V was shortened by 11 bases and J by 1 base, with 11 bases between the two germline ends. This CDR3 has 12 amino acids. Sequences were derived from peripheral blood, sampled 28 days after the second AZD1222 dose. This receptor was taken from an adult who received the AZD1222 COVID-19 vaccine. V is TRBV19 and J is TRBJ1-1; D not resolved. CDR3 sequence reads: CAATSGNTEAFF. CDR3 DNA: TGTGCCGCGACCTCGGGGAACACTGAAGCTTTCTTT.